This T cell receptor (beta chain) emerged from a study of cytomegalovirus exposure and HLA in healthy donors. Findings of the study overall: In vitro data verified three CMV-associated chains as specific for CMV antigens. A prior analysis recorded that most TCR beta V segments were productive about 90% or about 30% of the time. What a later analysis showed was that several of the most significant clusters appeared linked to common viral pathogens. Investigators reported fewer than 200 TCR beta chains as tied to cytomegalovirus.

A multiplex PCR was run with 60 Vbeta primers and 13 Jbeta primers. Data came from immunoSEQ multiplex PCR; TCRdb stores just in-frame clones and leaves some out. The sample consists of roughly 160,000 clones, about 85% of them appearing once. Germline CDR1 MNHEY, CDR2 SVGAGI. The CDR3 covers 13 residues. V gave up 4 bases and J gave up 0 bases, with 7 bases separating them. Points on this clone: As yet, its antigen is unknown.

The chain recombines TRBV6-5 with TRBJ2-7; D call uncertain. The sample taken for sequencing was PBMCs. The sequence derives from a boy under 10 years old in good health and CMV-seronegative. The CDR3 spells CASSSTVSYEQYF. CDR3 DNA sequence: TGTGCCAGCAGTTCCACAGTCTCCTACGAGCAGTACTTC.